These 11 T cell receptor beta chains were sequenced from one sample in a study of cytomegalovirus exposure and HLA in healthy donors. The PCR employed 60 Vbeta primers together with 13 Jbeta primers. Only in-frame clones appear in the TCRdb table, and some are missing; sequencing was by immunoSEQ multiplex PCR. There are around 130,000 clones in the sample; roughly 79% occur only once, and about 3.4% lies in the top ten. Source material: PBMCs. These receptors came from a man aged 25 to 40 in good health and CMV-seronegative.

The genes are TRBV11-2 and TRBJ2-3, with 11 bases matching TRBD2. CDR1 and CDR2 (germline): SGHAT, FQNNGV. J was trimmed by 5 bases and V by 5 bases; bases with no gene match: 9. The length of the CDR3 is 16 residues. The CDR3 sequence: CASSPTRGLAGDTQYF. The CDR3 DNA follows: TGTGCCAGCAGCCCCACCCGCGGACTAGCGGGAGATACGCAGTATTTT.

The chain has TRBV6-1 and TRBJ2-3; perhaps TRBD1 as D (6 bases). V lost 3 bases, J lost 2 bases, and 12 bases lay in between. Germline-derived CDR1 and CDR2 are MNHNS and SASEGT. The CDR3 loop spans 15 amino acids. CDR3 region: CASSDLQGYTDTQYF. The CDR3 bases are TGTGCCAGCAGTGATTTACAGGGCTACACAGATACGCAGTATTTT.

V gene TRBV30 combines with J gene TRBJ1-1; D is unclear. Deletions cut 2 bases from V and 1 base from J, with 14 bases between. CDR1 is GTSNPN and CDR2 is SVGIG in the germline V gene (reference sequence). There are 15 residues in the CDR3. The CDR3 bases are TGTGCCTGGAGTCACCGAGGGTGGGGGAACACTGAAGCTTTCTTT. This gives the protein CAWSHRGWGNTEAFF.

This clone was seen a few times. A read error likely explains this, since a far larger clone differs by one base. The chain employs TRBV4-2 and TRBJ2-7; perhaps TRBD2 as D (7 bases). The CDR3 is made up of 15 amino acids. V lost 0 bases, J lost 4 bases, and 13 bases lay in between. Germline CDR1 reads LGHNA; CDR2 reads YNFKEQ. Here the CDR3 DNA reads TGTGCCAGCAGCCAAGAGGGGGGGGCCGCTTACGAGCAGTACTTC. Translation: CASSQEGGAAYEQYF.

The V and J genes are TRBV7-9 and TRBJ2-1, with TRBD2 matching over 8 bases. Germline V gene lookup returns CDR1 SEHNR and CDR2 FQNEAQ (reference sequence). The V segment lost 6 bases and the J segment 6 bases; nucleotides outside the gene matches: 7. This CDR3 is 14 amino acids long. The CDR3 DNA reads TGTGCCAGCAGGTGGGCGGGGGGCCGCAATGAGCAGTTCTTC. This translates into CASRWAGGRNEQFF.

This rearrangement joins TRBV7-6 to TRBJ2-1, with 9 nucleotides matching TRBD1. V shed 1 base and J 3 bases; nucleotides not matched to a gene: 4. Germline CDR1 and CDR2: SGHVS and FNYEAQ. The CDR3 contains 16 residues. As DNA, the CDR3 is TGTGCCAGCAGCTTAGACGGGACAGGGTTCTACAATGAGCAGTTCTTC. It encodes CASSLDGTGFYNEQFF.

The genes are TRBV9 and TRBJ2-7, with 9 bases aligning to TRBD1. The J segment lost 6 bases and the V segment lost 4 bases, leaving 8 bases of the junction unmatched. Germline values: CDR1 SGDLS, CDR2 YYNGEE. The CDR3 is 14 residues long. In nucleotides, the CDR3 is TGTGCCAGCAGCCCAAGAGCGGGACAGGGCGAGCAGTACTTC. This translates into CASSPRAGQGEQYF.

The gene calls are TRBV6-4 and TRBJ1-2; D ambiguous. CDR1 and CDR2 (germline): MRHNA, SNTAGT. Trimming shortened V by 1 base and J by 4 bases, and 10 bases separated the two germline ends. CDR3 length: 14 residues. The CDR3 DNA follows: TGTGCCAGCAGTGACTATCCCACAGCCTATGGCTACACCTTC. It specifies CASSDYPTAYGYTF.

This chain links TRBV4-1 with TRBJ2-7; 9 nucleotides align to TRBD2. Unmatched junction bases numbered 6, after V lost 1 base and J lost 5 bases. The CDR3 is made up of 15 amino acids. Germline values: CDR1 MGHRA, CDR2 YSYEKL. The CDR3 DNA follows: TGCGCCAGCAGCCAAGGCCCGGGACTAGCAGACGAGCAGTACTTC. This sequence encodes CASSQGPGLADEQYF.

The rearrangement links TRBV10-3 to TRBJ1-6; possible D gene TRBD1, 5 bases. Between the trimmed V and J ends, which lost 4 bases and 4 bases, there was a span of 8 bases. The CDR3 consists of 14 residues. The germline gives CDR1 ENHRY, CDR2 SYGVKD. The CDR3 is CAISGQIYNSPLHF. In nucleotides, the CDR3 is TGTGCCATCAGTGGACAGATTTATAATTCACCCCTCCACTTT.

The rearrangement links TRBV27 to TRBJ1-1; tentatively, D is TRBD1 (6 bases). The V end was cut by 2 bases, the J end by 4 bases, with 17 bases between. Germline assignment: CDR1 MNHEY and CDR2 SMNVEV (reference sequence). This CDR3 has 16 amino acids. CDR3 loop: CASSLRGDGGATEAFF. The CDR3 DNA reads TGTGCCAGCAGTTTAAGAGGGGATGGGGGGGCCACTGAAGCTTTCTTT.